Below are 9 T cell receptor beta chains sequenced from a single sample in a study of T-cell reconstitution after alpha-beta-depleted transplantation in children. The authors prepared the TCRbeta library with unique molecular identifiers. TCRdb reanalysed the PCR reads using MiXCR and keeps one entry per CDR3 protein. Of hundreds of thousands of distinct CDR3 sequences listed, approximately 10% are singletons. The specimen was PBMCs, collected before TCRalphabeta/CD19-depleted stem cell transplant. Receptors were obtained from a child aged 2-9 years with inherited bone marrow failure, due to receive a stem cell transplant.

This clonotype was found many times. The chain couples TRBV27 to TRBJ1-1; D is perhaps TRBD1 (6 bases). There are 19 residues in the CDR3. The germline V gene has CDR1 MNHEY and CDR2 SMNVEV (reference sequence). Between the trimmed V and J ends, which lost 6 bases and 0 bases, there was a span of 26 bases. The CDR3 coding sequence is TGTGCCAGCAGGGGGATTACAGGGTTTTTCACAATAATGAACACTGAAGCTTTCTTT. Its translation: CASRGITGFFTIMNTEAFF.

This clonotype was seen ten or more times. The chain joins TRBV4-1 to TRBJ1-3; TRBD1 is a possible D gene (6 bases). CDR3 length: 15 amino acids. Between the trimmed V and J ends, which lost 2 bases and 1 base, there was a span of 9 bases. Germline-derived CDR1 and CDR2 are MGHRA and YSYEKL. The CDR3 DNA reads TGCGCCAGCAGCCAAACACAGGGTTCTGGAAACACCATATATTTT. Translated: CASSQTQGSGNTIYF.

About this clonotype: Relative to the germline gene, one junction end is altered; a read error may explain this. The chain is built from TRBV7-2 and TRBJ2-7; the D is unclear. Germline CDR1 and CDR2: SGHTA and FQGNSA. The length of the CDR3 is 10 residues. This chain's CDR3 is CASSPPNHPF. Here the CDR3 DNA reads TGTGCCAGCAGCCCACCTAACCACCCATTC.

The sample holds many counts of this clonotype. This chain connects TRBV6-5 to TRBJ1-4, with 8 bases identical to TRBD1. The CDR3 runs 15 residues. J gave up 7 bases and V 4 bases, and 8 bases lay outside the gene matches. The germline CDR1 and CDR2 sequences are MNHEY and SVGAGI. CDR3 sequence: CASSFRTGIGEKLFF. CDR3 nucleotide sequence: TGTGCCAGCAGTTTTAGGACAGGGATCGGTGAAAAACTGTTTTTT.

There are many counts of this clonotype. CDR3 sequence: CASTLLTGIQETQYF. CDR3 coding DNA: TGTGCCAGCACTCTCCTGACAGGGATCCAAGAGACCCAGTACTTC. The rearrangement links TRBV28 to TRBJ2-5, with 7 bases aligning to TRBD1. There are 15 residues in the CDR3. J gave up 1 base and V 7 bases, and 9 bases lay outside the gene matches. Germline-derived CDR1 and CDR2 are MDHEN and SYDVKM.

The chain has TRBV9 and TRBJ2-3, with D tentatively TRBD2 (5 bases). Trimming cost V 4 bases and J 2 bases, with 17 bases left between them. Looked up from germline, CDR1 is SGDLS and CDR2 is YYNGEE. The CDR3 runs 16 residues. CDR3 in DNA: TGTGCCAGCAGCTCCCCAGAGGGAGTTCTCACAGATACGCAGTATTTT. Translating gives CASSSPEGVLTDTQYF.

This clonotype was recorded many times. This chain's CDR3 is CAGSKERPSGRAYEQYF. CDR3 in DNA: TGTGCCGGCAGCAAAGAGCGGCCTAGCGGGAGGGCCTACGAGCAGTACTTC. The chain combines TRBV21-1 with TRBJ2-7; the DNA was not compared with TRBD2, the D call given in the table. TRBV21-1 is a pseudogene segment. The CDR3 is 17 residues long.

This clonotype was found a few times. The chain joins TRBV30 to TRBJ1-2; no clear D gene. The CDR3 extends over 11 amino acids. The V gene's germline CDR1 is GTSNPN and CDR2 SVGIG (reference sequence). V shed 3 bases and J shed 7 bases, with 9 bases lying between them. The CDR3 DNA sequence: TGTGCCTGGAGGTCCGTCGGTGGCTACACCTTC. As protein: CAWRSVGGYTF.

The V and J genes are TRBV30 and TRBJ2-7; 10 nucleotides agree with TRBD2. Germline V gives CDR1 GTSNPN, CDR2 SVGIG (reference sequence). This CDR3 spans 14 amino acids. The V segment lost 2 bases and the J segment 5 bases; nucleotides outside the gene matches: 6. CDR3 in amino acids: CAWSSGRANNEQYF. The CDR3 DNA reads as TGTGCCTGGAGTAGCGGGAGGGCCAATAACGAGCAGTACTTC.